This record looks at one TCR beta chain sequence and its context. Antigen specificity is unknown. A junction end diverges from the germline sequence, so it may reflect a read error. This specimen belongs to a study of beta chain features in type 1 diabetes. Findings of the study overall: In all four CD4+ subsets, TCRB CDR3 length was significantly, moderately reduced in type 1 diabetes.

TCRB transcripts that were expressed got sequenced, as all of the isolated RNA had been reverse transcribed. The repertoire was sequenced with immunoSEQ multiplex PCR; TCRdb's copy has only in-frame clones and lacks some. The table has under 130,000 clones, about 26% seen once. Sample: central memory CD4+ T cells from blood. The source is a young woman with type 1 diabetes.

CDR3 protein: CASSLGDRAKDF. The CDR3 coding sequence is TGCGCCAGCAGCTTGGGGGACAGGGCCAAGGACTTC. The chain uses TRBV5-1 and TRBJ2-4, with 9 bases matching TRBD1. This CDR3 has 12 amino acids. CDR1 is SGHRS and CDR2 is YFSETQ in the germline V gene. The full variable domain, with the rest looked up from reference TRBV5-1 and TRBJ2-4, is KAGVTQTPRYLIKTRGQQVTLSCSPISGHRSVSWYQQTPGQGLQFLFEYFSETQRNKGNFPGRFSGRQFSNSRSEMNVSTLELGDSALYLCASSLGDRAKDFGAGTRLSVL.